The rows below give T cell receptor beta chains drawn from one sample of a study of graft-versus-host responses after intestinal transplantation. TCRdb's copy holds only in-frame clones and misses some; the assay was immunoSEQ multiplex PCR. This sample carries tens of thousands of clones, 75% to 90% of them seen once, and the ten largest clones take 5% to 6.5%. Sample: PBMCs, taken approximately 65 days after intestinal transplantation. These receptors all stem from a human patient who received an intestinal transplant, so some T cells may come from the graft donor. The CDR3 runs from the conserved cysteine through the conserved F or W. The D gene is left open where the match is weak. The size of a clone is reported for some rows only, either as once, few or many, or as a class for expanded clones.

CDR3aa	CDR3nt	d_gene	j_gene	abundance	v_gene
CASSPGTGFDGYTF	TGTGCCAGCAGCCCAGGGACAGGGTTTGATGGCTACACCTTC	TRBD1	TRBJ1-2	once	TRBV11-3
CAWSVHDLTAYEQYF	TGTGCCTGGAGTGTACATGATCTGACAGCCTACGAGCAGTACTTC	NA	TRBJ2-7	NA	TRBV30
CAISDLRGDENTEAFF	TGTGCCATCAGTGACCTACGTGGGGACGAGAACACTGAAGCTTTCTTT	NA	TRBJ1-1	NA	TRBV10-3
CAWRPTTPDTQYF	TGTGCCTGGAGACCTACTACCCCAGATACGCAGTATTTT	NA	TRBJ2-3	once	TRBV30
CASSLGGTGSVRYEQYF	TGTGCCAGCAGCTTAGGGGGGACAGGGTCGGTCCGTTACGAGCAGTACTTC	TRBD1	TRBJ2-7	NA	TRBV11-2
CASSDYTEAFF	TGTGCCAGCAGCGATTACACTGAAGCTTTCTTT	NA	TRBJ1-1	NA	TRBV7-9
CASSLYGLYEQYF	TGCGCCAGCAGCTTGTACGGTCTCTACGAGCAGTACTTC	NA	TRBJ2-7	NA	TRBV5-1
CASSPPGTSGGPKETQYF	TGTGCCAGCAGTCCGCCCGGGACTAGCGGGGGGCCAAAAGAGACCCAGTACTTC	TRBD2	TRBJ2-5	NA	TRBV2
CASSLTGRDTGELFF	TGTGCCAGCAGCCTTACCGGGAGAGACACCGGGGAGCTGTTTTTT	NA	TRBJ2-2	NA	TRBV6-5
CASSGASTDTQYF	TGTGCCAGCAGCGGGGCCAGCACAGATACGCAGTATTTT	NA	TRBJ2-3	NA	TRBV11-1
CASSVVGHSNQPQHF	TGTGCCAGCAGCGTGGTGGGACACAGTAATCAGCCCCAGCATTTT	NA	TRBJ1-5	large	TRBV5-5
CASSQGRDRGYEQYF	TGCGCCAGCAGCCAAGGCCGGGACAGAGGCTACGAGCAGTACTTC	TRBD1	TRBJ2-7	NA	TRBV4-1
CASSITITGGYTF	TGTGCCAGCAGTATCACAATTACAGGTGGCTACACCTTC	NA	TRBJ1-2	NA	TRBV27
CSVEGGTEAFF	TGCAGCGTTGAGGGAGGGACCGAAGCTTTCTTT	NA	TRBJ1-1	NA	TRBV29-1
CASSPRTGINEQYF	TGTGCCAGTAGTCCCAGGACAGGGATCAACGAGCAGTACTTC	TRBD1	TRBJ2-7	NA	TRBV19
CASSQEWGPGYEQYF	TGTGCCAGCAGTCAGGAGTGGGGGCCGGGGTACGAGCAGTACTTC	NA	TRBJ2-7	NA	TRBV6-1
CASTHPGQGANYGYTF	TGTGCCAGCACCCACCCGGGACAGGGAGCTAACTATGGCTACACCTTC	TRBD1	TRBJ1-2	NA	TRBV11-2
CASSLPGSGNTIYF	TGTGCCAGCAGTTTACCAGGCTCTGGAAACACCATATATTTT	NA	TRBJ1-3	NA	TRBV7-9
CASSNGRYYGYTF	TGTGCCAGCAGCAATGGACGGTACTATGGCTACACCTTC	NA	TRBJ1-2	NA	TRBV7-2
CAWGTLSTEAFF	TGTGCCTGGGGGACTCTGAGCACTGAAGCTTTCTTT	NA	TRBJ1-1	once	TRBV30
CASRARAGFPLAYNEQFF	TGCGCCAGCAGGGCCCGCGCGGGGTTCCCACTGGCCTACAATGAGCAGTTCTTC	NA	TRBJ2-1	NA	TRBV10-2
CASSFGGDSYEQYF	TGCGCCAGCAGCTTCGGGGGGGACTCCTACGAGCAGTACTTC	TRBD2	TRBJ2-7	few	TRBV5-1
CASSTRGGNTEAFF	TGTGCCAGCAGCACACGGGGGGGGAACACTGAAGCTTTCTTT	NA	TRBJ1-1	few	TRBV7-2
CARTSSVGNTIYF	TGTGCCCGCACCAGTAGCGTTGGAAACACCATATATTTT	NA	TRBJ1-3	NA	TRBV19
CASANRGYGYTF	TGTGCTAGTGCTAACCGGGGCTATGGCTACACCTTC	NA	TRBJ1-2	NA	TRBV12-5
CAWTSGSSTDTQYF	TGTGCCTGGACATCAGGGTCTAGCACAGATACGCAGTATTTT	NA	TRBJ2-3	NA	TRBV30
CASTRTGINTEAFF	TGTGCCAGCACCCGGACAGGGATAAACACTGAAGCTTTCTTT	TRBD1	TRBJ1-1	NA	TRBV25-1
CASSLGYGAGPNTEAFF	TGTGCCAGCAGCTTAGGGTATGGGGCGGGGCCGAACACTGAAGCTTTCTTT	NA	TRBJ1-1	NA	TRBV7-2
CASSQWGTHRGNEQFF	TGTGCCAGCAGCCAATGGGGGACCCACCGGGGGAATGAGCAGTTCTTC	NA	TRBJ2-1	NA	TRBV14
CASSLGRGYRTDTQYF	TGCGCCAGCAGCCTCGGGCGGGGGTATCGCACAGATACGCAGTATTTT	TRBD2	TRBJ2-3	once	TRBV4-3
CASSLGTGANYGYTF	TGCGCCAGCAGCTTGGGTACAGGGGCGAACTATGGCTACACCTTC	TRBD1	TRBJ1-2	NA	TRBV5-1
CSVDRGPLRPYEQYF	TGCAGCGTCGACAGAGGACCTCTCCGGCCCTACGAGCAGTACTTC	NA	TRBJ2-7	NA	TRBV29-1
CASSRDRWGIPGELFF	TGTGCCAGTAGTAGGGACAGGTGGGGGATCCCCGGGGAGCTGTTTTTT	TRBD1	TRBJ2-2	NA	TRBV19
CASSYGVTETQYF	TGTGCCAGCAGTTACGGGGTTACGGAGACCCAGTACTTC	NA	TRBJ2-5	NA	TRBV6-5
CASSQGKGATQYF	TGCGCCAGCAGCCAAGGGAAAGGTGCTACGCAGTATTTT	NA	TRBJ2-3	NA	TRBV4-3
CASSPFPGPYYGYTF	TGCGCCAGCAGCCCTTTTCCGGGACCTTACTATGGCTACACCTTC	NA	TRBJ1-2	NA	TRBV4-1
CASSYRGVNYGYTF	TGTGCCAGCAGTTACAGGGGAGTGAACTATGGCTACACCTTC	TRBD1	TRBJ1-2	NA	TRBV13
CASSIANTEAFF	TGTGCCAGCAGTATTGCTAACACTGAAGCTTTCTTT	NA	TRBJ1-1	NA	TRBV14
CASSISAGYRSDNGYTF	TGTGCCAGTAGTATAAGTGCGGGGTATCGATCCGACAATGGCTACACCTTC	NA	TRBJ1-2	NA	TRBV19
CASSSRTLGLNTEAFF	TGTGCCAGCAGCTCCCGAACGTTGGGATTGAACACTGAAGCTTTCTTT	NA	TRBJ1-1	NA	TRBV13
CASSESRWAFF	TGTGCCAGCAGTGAATCCCGGTGGGCTTTCTTT	NA	TRBJ1-1	NA	TRBV25-1